The rows below give T cell receptor beta chains drawn from one sample of a study of Graves' ophthalmopathy and Graves' hyperthyroidism. TCRdb passed the multiplex PCR reads through MiXCR, listing each CDR3 protein once. Altogether some 390,000 distinct CDR3 sequences are present, about a sixth being singletons, with the ten largest covering 1.6%. The specimen sequenced was peripheral blood. These receptors were collected from a woman younger than 30 with Graves' ophthalmopathy. Both conserved end residues are part of each CDR3. D genes are given only for firm matches. The size field is filled for only some rows; it gives once, few, many or a size class.

j_gene,abundance,v_gene,d_gene,CDR3nt,CDR3aa
TRBJ1-6,many,TRBV12-3/TRBV12-4,.,TGTGCCAGCAGTTGGGCGGGGGGCTTGAGCTCCTATAATTCACCCCTCCACTTT,CASSWAGGLSSYNSPLHF
TRBJ2-4,many,TRBV7-2,TRBD1,TGTGCCAGCAGTAAAAACCGGGACAGTAACATTCAGTACTTC,CASSKNRDSNIQYF
TRBJ2-2,many,TRBV28,.,TGTGCCAGCACGCGGGTGCAGAACACCGGGGAACTGTTTTTT,CASTRVQNTGELFF
TRBJ1-2,many,TRBV28,TRBD1,TGTGCCCTCGGATCCGGGACAGCGATCTATGGCTACACCTTC,CALGSGTAIYGYTF
TRBJ1-5,many,TRBV12-3/TRBV12-4,.,TGTGCCAGCAGTTTAAGCGGGAGTAGCAATCAGCCCCAGCATTTT,CASSLSGSSNQPQHF
TRBJ1-6,many,TRBV28,.,TGTGCCAGCAGCGAGTTGTGGGGGCCGAATTCACCCCTCCACTTT,CASSELWGPNSPLHF
TRBJ2-2,.,TRBV28,TRBD2,TGTGCCAGCGATCCGGGACTAGCGGGGGGGCCCCCCGGGGAGCTGTTTTTT,CASDPGLAGGPPGELFF
TRBJ1-1,many,TRBV6-1,.,TGTGCCAGCAGTGAAATGGGACGGATGAACACTGAAGCTTTCTTT,CASSEMGRMNTEAFF
TRBJ1-1,.,TRBV30,TRBD1,TGTGCCTGGTCGGGACAGGGGGAAACTGAAGCTTTCTTT,CAWSGQGETEAFF
TRBJ2-5,many,TRBV28,.,TGTGCCAGCAGTTTCTCTCTCCGCCTACAGGGAGGGGTGCAAGGGACCCAGTACTTC,CASSFSLRLQGGVQGTQYF
TRBJ2-7,many,TRBV27,.,TGTGCCAGCAGCTTAGGGGTCGAGCAGTACTTC,CASSLGVEQYF
TRBJ2-7,many,TRBV24-1,.,TGTGCCACCAGTGATCGGACGGGATACGAGCAGTACTTC,CATSDRTGYEQYF
TRBJ1-5,many,TRBV20-1,TRBD1,TGCAGTGCTAGGGGACAGGGCCCAAATCAGCCCCAGCATTTT,CSARGQGPNQPQHF
TRBJ1-3,many,TRBV7-2,.,TGTGCCAGCAGCCCAGGTAGTTCTGGAAACACCATATATTTT,CASSPGSSGNTIYF
TRBJ1-2,.,TRBV24-1,.,TGTGCCACCAGTGATCCAGGGTTATTTGGCTACACCTTC,CATSDPGLFGYTF
TRBJ1-1,.,TRBV19,.,TGTGCCAGTAGTATTTTGCAGGGGAGAACTGAAGCTTTCTTT,CASSILQGRTEAFF
TRBJ1-1,many,TRBV6-2/TRBV6-3,.,TGTGCCAGCAGTTCCTTCGACATTCTGAACACTGAAGCTTTCTTT,CASSSFDILNTEAFF
TRBJ2-2,.,TRBV30,.,TGTGCCTGGAGTCCCGGGAGCTCGAACACCGGGGAGCTGTTTTTT,CAWSPGSSNTGELFF
TRBJ1-5,many,TRBV27,.,TGTGCCAGCAGTTTGTTAGGAGTTAATCAGCCCCAGCATTTT,CASSLLGVNQPQHF
TRBJ1-1,few,TRBV14,TRBD1,TGTGCCAGCAGCGAGGGGCTGAGACAGGGGTTGAACACTGAAGCTTTCTTT,CASSEGLRQGLNTEAFF
TRBJ1-2,.,TRBV28,.,TGTGCCAGCAGCCACAGACAGACCTATGGCTACACCTTC,CASSHRQTYGYTF
TRBJ2-5,.,TRBV6-2/TRBV6-3,TRBD2,TGTGCCAGCAGTTACTCAGTGGGGACTAGCGGGGAAGAGACCCAGTACTTC,CASSYSVGTSGEETQYF
TRBJ1-2,.,TRBV6-1,.,TGTGCCAGCAGCTCGGGGGCCCGGGACTATGGCTACACCTTC,CASSSGARDYGYTF
TRBJ2-1,many,TRBV20-1,TRBD2,TGCAGTGCATACCCTATCCTTGAAGCAAGCGGGAGATCTCACAATGAGCAGTTCTTC,CSAYPILEASGRSHNEQFF
TRBJ1-5,.,TRBV6-1,.,TGTGCCAGCAGTGTACATCAGGACTTCAATCAGCCCCAGCATTTT,CASSVHQDFNQPQHF
TRBJ2-7,many,TRBV27,.,TGTGCCAGCGCCCGGGACACTTGGGGGGAGCAGTACTTC,CASARDTWGEQYF
TRBJ1-1,many,TRBV6-2/TRBV6-3,TRBD1,TGTGCCAGCAGTAGGGGACAGCTGGGGGGACTTGAAGCTTTCTTT,CASSRGQLGGLEAFF
TRBJ2-7,many,TRBV12-3/TRBV12-4,.,TGTGCCAGCAGTTCCTCCGGGACTTTTCACGAGCAGTACTTC,CASSSSGTFHEQYF
TRBJ1-5,many,TRBV6-2/TRBV6-3,.,TGTGCCAGCCAAGGGGCAGGGAGTCGTAACAATCAGCCCCAGCATTTT,CASQGAGSRNNQPQHF
TRBJ2-2,many,TRBV30,.,TGTGCCTGGAGTGTTTTGAACACCGGGGAGCTGTTTTTT,CAWSVLNTGELFF
TRBJ1-1,.,TRBV29-1,.,TGCAGCGTAGTGGACAGTAAGGAGGAAACTGAAGCTTTCTTT,CSVVDSKEETEAFF
TRBJ1-1,many,TRBV7-2,.,TGTGCCAGCAGCACGGCGGGACGGCAGAACACTGAAGCTTTCTTT,CASSTAGRQNTEAFF
TRBJ1-1,many,TRBV11-2,TRBD1,TGTGCCAGCACCACAGGGACAGGGAGGTTGAACACTGAAGCTTTCTTT,CASTTGTGRLNTEAFF
TRBJ1-1,.,TRBV6-1,.,TGTGCCAGCAGTACCGTCGGGAAAGCTTTCTTT,CASSTVGKAFF
TRBJ1-2,.,TRBV6-2/TRBV6-3,.,TGTGCCAGCATTCCTACCGGTACAGGAAAAGGCACTAACTATGGCTACACCTTC,CASIPTGTGKGTNYGYTF
TRBJ2-5,many,TRBV28,TRBD2,TGTGCCAGCAGTTTAGGTTTAGCGGGGGGCCAAGAGACCCAGTACTTC,CASSLGLAGGQETQYF
TRBJ1-2,many,TRBV30,.,TGTGCCTGGAGTGTACGGGCAGACTATGGCTACACCTTC,CAWSVRADYGYTF
TRBJ2-7,many,TRBV7-2,TRBD1,TGTGCCAGCAGGTTACAGGGGATAGTGCCCTTCTACGAGCAGTACTTC,CASRLQGIVPFYEQYF
TRBJ2-2,few,TRBV7-9,TRBD1,TGTGCCAGCAGCTCCCCAGGGGGAAGCACCGGGGAGCTGTTTTTT,CASSSPGGSTGELFF
TRBJ2-7,many,TRBV7-2,TRBD1,TGTGCCAGCAGCCTGAACAGGGGTTTACAGCAGTACTTC,CASSLNRGLQQYF
TRBJ2-4,many,TRBV7-2,TRBD1,TGTGCCAGCCAACAGGGGGTCCCCCCCATTCAGTACTTC,CASQQGVPPIQYF
TRBJ2-7,many,TRBV7-9,TRBD2,TGTGCCAGCAGCTTATCTTCGGGGGGAGGGTACGAGCAGTACTTC,CASSLSSGGGYEQYF
TRBJ2-7,many,TRBV12-3/TRBV12-4,TRBD2,TGTGCCAGCAGTTTCGGGGGGCTAGCGGGAGCCTACGAGCAGTACTTC,CASSFGGLAGAYEQYF
TRBJ1-6,.,TRBV5-1,.,TGCGCCAGCAGCTTGGTAACGAGCTCCTATAATTCACCCCTCCACTTT,CASSLVTSSYNSPLHF
TRBJ2-7,many,TRBV28,TRBD1,TGTGCCAGCTCTCGGACGTCCAGGGGGCTATACGAGCAGTACTTC,CASSRTSRGLYEQYF
TRBJ1-3,many,TRBV30,.,TGTGCCTGGGAATTCAGGGCTTCCTCTGGAAACACCATATATTTT,CAWEFRASSGNTIYF
TRBJ1-2,many,TRBV6-1,TRBD1,TGTGCCAGTGAGGACAGGGGTTATTTGCCGCGCCATGGCTACACCTTC,CASEDRGYLPRHGYTF
TRBJ1-2,many,TRBV6-1,.,TGTGCCAGCAGTGAATACGGGGAAGGGACCTATGGCTACACCTTC,CASSEYGEGTYGYTF
TRBJ2-5,many,TRBV28,.,TGTGCCAGCGGAGGGGTAGGAGCTGAGACCCAGTACTTC,CASGGVGAETQYF
TRBJ1-1,many,TRBV14,.,TGTGCCAGCAGCCAACGCAGGGAGCACACTGAAGCTTTCTTT,CASSQRREHTEAFF
TRBJ2-7,few,TRBV4-2,TRBD2,TGTGCCAGCAGCCAACGAGGACTAGCGGCCCCCGGGGGCGAGCAGTACTTC,CASSQRGLAAPGGEQYF
TRBJ2-7,.,TRBV5-1,.,TGCGCCAGCAGTCCGCGAAGAACATCCTACGAGCAGTACTTC,CASSPRRTSYEQYF
TRBJ1-2,many,TRBV5-1,TRBD1,TGCGCCAGCAGCCACGGACAGGGAGGAGGCTACACCTTC,CASSHGQGGGYTF
TRBJ2-5,many,TRBV18,TRBD1,TGTGCCAGCTCACCACCGATCCGGGACAGGGGGACCCAGTACTTC,CASSPPIRDRGTQYF
TRBJ2-7,many,TRBV20-1,.,TGCAGTGCGACAACAGGGTTCAGCTCCTACGAGCAGTACTTC,CSATTGFSSYEQYF
TRBJ1-2,many,TRBV18,TRBD1,TGTGCCAGCTCACCACCGGACAGGGGCAATGGCTACACCTTC,CASSPPDRGNGYTF
TRBJ1-2,.,TRBV11-2,.,TGTGCCAGCAGCTTAGGGGCGCGGAGTGGCTACACCTTC,CASSLGARSGYTF
TRBJ1-1,many,TRBV28,TRBD1,TGTGCCAGCAGTCGGACAGGGGTGGGAGCTGAAGCTTTCTTT,CASSRTGVGAEAFF